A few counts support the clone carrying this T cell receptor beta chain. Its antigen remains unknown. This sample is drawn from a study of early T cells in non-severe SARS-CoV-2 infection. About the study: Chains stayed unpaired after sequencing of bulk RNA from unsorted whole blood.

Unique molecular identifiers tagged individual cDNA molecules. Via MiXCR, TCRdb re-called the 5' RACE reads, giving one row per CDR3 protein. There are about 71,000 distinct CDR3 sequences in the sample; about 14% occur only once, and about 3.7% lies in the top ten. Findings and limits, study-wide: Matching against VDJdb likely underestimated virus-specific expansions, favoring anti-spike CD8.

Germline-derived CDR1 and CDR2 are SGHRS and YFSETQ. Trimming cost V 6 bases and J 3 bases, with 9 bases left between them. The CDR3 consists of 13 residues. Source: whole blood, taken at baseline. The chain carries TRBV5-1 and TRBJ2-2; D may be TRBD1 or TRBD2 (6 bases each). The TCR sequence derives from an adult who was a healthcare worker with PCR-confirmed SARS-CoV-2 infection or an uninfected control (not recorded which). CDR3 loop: CASMRGDTGELFF. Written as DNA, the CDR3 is TGCGCCAGCATGAGGGGGGACACCGGGGAGCTGTTTTTT.